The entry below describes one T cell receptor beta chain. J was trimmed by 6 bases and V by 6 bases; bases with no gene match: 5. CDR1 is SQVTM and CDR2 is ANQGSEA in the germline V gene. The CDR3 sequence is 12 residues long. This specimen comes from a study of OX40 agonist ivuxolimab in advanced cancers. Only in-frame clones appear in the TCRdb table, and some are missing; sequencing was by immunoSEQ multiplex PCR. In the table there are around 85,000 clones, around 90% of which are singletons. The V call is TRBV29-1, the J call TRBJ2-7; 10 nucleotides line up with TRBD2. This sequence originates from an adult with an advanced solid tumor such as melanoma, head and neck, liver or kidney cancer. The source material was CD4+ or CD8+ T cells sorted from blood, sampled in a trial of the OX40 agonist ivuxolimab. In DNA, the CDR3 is TGCAGCGTCGGGACTAGCGTCGGCGAGCAGTACTTC. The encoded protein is CSVGTSVGEQYF.